This T cell receptor beta chain derives from a study of cytomegalovirus exposure and HLA in healthy donors. Study-wide results and limits: From TCR beta sequences, most subjects' HLA-A and HLA-B alleles were reportedly predicted accurately. Rarity marked most TCR sequences, yet some public TCRs occurred in many donors. A later analysis appeared to link common viral pathogens to several of the most significant clusters.

Trimming shortened V by 3 bases and J by 8 bases, and 23 bases separated the two germline ends. The CDR3 runs 16 residues. Germline values: CDR1 SGDLS, CDR2 YYNGEE. For this clone: Its antigen is unknown.

Primers for the PCR totalled 60 Vbeta and 13 Jbeta. Produced via immunoSEQ multiplex PCR; TCRdb's table is partial and in-frame only. The sample includes under 100,000 clones. Everyone who donated was a healthy bone marrow donor. The chain has TRBV9 and TRBJ1-2; no clear D. Sequenced input: PBMCs. The source of this sequence is a woman in her 30s in good health and CMV-seronegative. DNA of the CDR3: TGTGCCAGCAGCGATCCAGCAGAGGGTCGGTTTCGGGGCTACACCTTC. Translation gives CASSDPAEGRFRGYTF.